The rows below give T cell receptor beta chains drawn from one sample of a study of technical replicates of blood from a handful of donors. The data were produced by immunoSEQ multiplex PCR, yet TCRdb's version contains in-frame clones alone and is incomplete. The sample holds about 56,000 clones; 90% to 95% are singletons and the top ten take 4% to 4.5%. Sequenced sample: PBMCs. All receptors derive from a human donor in good health. Some clones in this sample may be carry-over from other donors' samples. CDR3s include the opening cysteine and the closing phenylalanine or tryptophan. Fields, in order: J gene, D gene, V gene, clone size, CDR3 DNA, CDR3 protein. A D gene is named only where the DNA matches it firmly. Clone size is stated in some rows and not others, as once, few, many or a class when expanded.

j_call: TRBJ2-3
d_call: TRBD2
v_call: TRBV5-1
clone_size: once
cdr3_nt: TGCGCCAGCAATATAGCGGGGGGGCAATTAGATACGCAGTATTTT
cdr3_aa: CASNIAGGQLDTQYF

j_call: TRBJ1-6
d_call: .
v_call: TRBV13
clone_size: .
cdr3_nt: TGTGCCAGCAGACGAAGGACAGCCGATTCACCCCTCCACTTT
cdr3_aa: CASRRRTADSPLHF

j_call: TRBJ2-5
d_call: TRBD2
v_call: TRBV30
clone_size: few
cdr3_nt: TGTGCCTGGAGCCCGAGCGGGACCCACGGGGAGACCCAGTACTTC
cdr3_aa: CAWSPSGTHGETQYF

j_call: TRBJ1-6
d_call: TRBD1
v_call: TRBV4-2
clone_size: .
cdr3_nt: TGTGCCAGCAGCCTACGACAGGGGGCCTATAATTCACCCCTCCACTTT
cdr3_aa: CASSLRQGAYNSPLHF

j_call: TRBJ2-5
d_call: .
v_call: TRBV2
clone_size: .
cdr3_nt: TGTGCCAGCAGGAGGACTGATGGAAAGACCCAGTACTTC
cdr3_aa: CASRRTDGKTQYF

j_call: TRBJ1-1
d_call: .
v_call: TRBV7-6
clone_size: .
cdr3_nt: TGTGCCAGCAGCCGAGGGGGGGACACTGAAGCTTTCTTT
cdr3_aa: CASSRGGDTEAFF

j_call: TRBJ1-3
d_call: TRBD1
v_call: TRBV30
clone_size: .
cdr3_nt: TGTGCCTGGAGTGGACGGACAGGGTTTGGAAACACCATATATTTT
cdr3_aa: CAWSGRTGFGNTIYF

j_call: TRBJ1-1
d_call: .
v_call: TRBV7-2
clone_size: .
cdr3_nt: TGTGCCAGCAGCTCAGGGAAGGGGCACACTGAAGCTTTCTTT
cdr3_aa: CASSSGKGHTEAFF

j_call: TRBJ1-6
d_call: .
v_call: TRBV7-9
clone_size: .
cdr3_nt: TGTGCCAGCAGCGTTCGTGGGGGGGGTTCTAATTCACCCCTCCACTTT
cdr3_aa: CASSVRGGGSNSPLHF

j_call: TRBJ1-4
d_call: TRBD1
v_call: TRBV7-9
clone_size: .
cdr3_nt: TGTGCCAGCAGCTACGACAGGGAAGGCGAAAAACTGTTTTTT
cdr3_aa: CASSYDREGEKLFF

j_call: TRBJ2-1
d_call: .
v_call: TRBV13
clone_size: .
cdr3_nt: TGTGCCAGCAGCAGGACTGGCTACAATGAGCAGTTCTTC
cdr3_aa: CASSRTGYNEQFF

j_call: TRBJ1-6
d_call: .
v_call: TRBV14
clone_size: .
cdr3_nt: TGTGCCAGCAGCCAAATTACCGGGACTAAGGATTCACCCCTCCACTTT
cdr3_aa: CASSQITGTKDSPLHF

j_call: TRBJ1-6
d_call: .
v_call: TRBV7-9
clone_size: few
cdr3_nt: TGTGCCAGCAAGCAGGGTTCCTCCTATAATTCACCCCTCCACTTT
cdr3_aa: CASKQGSSYNSPLHF

j_call: TRBJ1-4
d_call: .
v_call: TRBV2
clone_size: .
cdr3_nt: TGTGCCAGCAGTGCATTTGCGGATACTAATGAAAAACTGTTTTTT
cdr3_aa: CASSAFADTNEKLFF

j_call: TRBJ2-7
d_call: .
v_call: TRBV5-4
clone_size: .
cdr3_nt: TGTGCCAGCAGCATATCCCCGGGAAGGTCCTACGAGCAGTACTTC
cdr3_aa: CASSISPGRSYEQYF

j_call: TRBJ2-5
d_call: TRBD2
v_call: TRBV7-6
clone_size: .
cdr3_nt: TGTGCCAGCAGCTTACTGGGAGCTAGCGGGAGGGAAGAGACCCAGTACTTC
cdr3_aa: CASSLLGASGREETQYF

j_call: TRBJ2-7
d_call: TRBD1
v_call: TRBV11-2
clone_size: .
cdr3_nt: TGTGCCAGCAGCTTACGGGAACTTAGACAGGGGTCTTCCTACGAGCAGTACTTC
cdr3_aa: CASSLRELRQGSSYEQYF

j_call: TRBJ1-2
d_call: .
v_call: TRBV6-5
clone_size: once
cdr3_nt: TGTGCCAGCAGTTACGTCGGGGGGACCGGCTATGGCTACACCTTC
cdr3_aa: CASSYVGGTGYGYTF

j_call: TRBJ2-5
d_call: .
v_call: TRBV9
clone_size: .
cdr3_nt: TGTGCCAGCAGCGTAGGAGGAGGGTGGGAGACCCAGTACTTC
cdr3_aa: CASSVGGGWETQYF

j_call: TRBJ2-7
d_call: .
v_call: TRBV7-2
clone_size: .
cdr3_nt: TGTGCCAGCAGCTTTACGGGGACTCCCTACGAGCAGTACTTC
cdr3_aa: CASSFTGTPYEQYF

j_call: TRBJ1-3
d_call: TRBD1
v_call: TRBV5-3
clone_size: .
cdr3_nt: TGTGCCAGAAGCCAGGGACAGGGGTCCGGAAACACCATATATTTT
cdr3_aa: CARSQGQGSGNTIYF

j_call: TRBJ2-5
d_call: TRBD2
v_call: TRBV7-2
clone_size: .
cdr3_nt: TGTGCCAGCAGCTTCGATGGGACTAGCGGGCAAGAGACCCAGTACTTC
cdr3_aa: CASSFDGTSGQETQYF

j_call: TRBJ2-7
d_call: .
v_call: TRBV10-3
clone_size: once
cdr3_nt: TGTGCCATCAGTGAGTCGAAGCCGGTCTCCTACGAGCAGTACTTC
cdr3_aa: CAISESKPVSYEQYF

j_call: TRBJ1-1
d_call: .
v_call: TRBV15
clone_size: .
cdr3_nt: TGTGCCACCAGCAGAGACGGGCAGGGAACTGAAGCTTTCTTT
cdr3_aa: CATSRDGQGTEAFF

j_call: TRBJ2-7
d_call: TRBD1
v_call: TRBV7-2
clone_size: .
cdr3_nt: TGTGCCAGCAGCTTAGATGGACAGGGTCTCTACGAGCAGTACTTC
cdr3_aa: CASSLDGQGLYEQYF

j_call: TRBJ1-3
d_call: .
v_call: TRBV2
clone_size: .
cdr3_nt: TGTGCCAGCTTGGCAGACTCTGGAAACACCATATATTTT
cdr3_aa: CASLADSGNTIYF

j_call: TRBJ1-5
d_call: .
v_call: TRBV19
clone_size: once
cdr3_nt: TGTGCCAGTATCCCCCCCCGTCCGAGGGAGTGCAATCAGCCCCAGCATTTT
cdr3_aa: CASIPPRPRECNQPQHF

j_call: TRBJ2-5
d_call: TRBD2
v_call: TRBV7-2
clone_size: .
cdr3_nt: TGTGCCAGCAGCTTATTAGCGGGAGAATTCGGGACCCAGTACTTC
cdr3_aa: CASSLLAGEFGTQYF

j_call: TRBJ2-7
d_call: .
v_call: TRBV9
clone_size: .
cdr3_nt: TGTGCCAGCAGCGTTACCTACGAGCAGTACTTC
cdr3_aa: CASSVTYEQYF

j_call: TRBJ1-5
d_call: .
v_call: TRBV2
clone_size: .
cdr3_nt: TGTGCCAGCAGTGAAGGTTCGAGCAATCAGCCCCAGCATTTT
cdr3_aa: CASSEGSSNQPQHF

j_call: TRBJ1-1
d_call: .
v_call: TRBV7-9
clone_size: .
cdr3_nt: TGTGCCAGCAGCTTAGTGTCAGGTGTGGACACTGAAGCTTTCTTT
cdr3_aa: CASSLVSGVDTEAFF

j_call: TRBJ2-3
d_call: TRBD2
v_call: TRBV6-4
clone_size: .
cdr3_nt: TGTGCCAGCAGTCGGAACGCGGGGGGTGCAGATACGCAGTATTTT
cdr3_aa: CASSRNAGGADTQYF

j_call: TRBJ1-1
d_call: TRBD1
v_call: TRBV6-5
clone_size: .
cdr3_nt: TGTGCCAGCAGTTCCCCTAGGACAGGGAAAGGCACTGAAGCTTTCTTT
cdr3_aa: CASSSPRTGKGTEAFF

j_call: TRBJ2-1
d_call: TRBD2
v_call: TRBV7-3
clone_size: .
cdr3_nt: TGTGCCAGCAGGTTGACTAGCGGGGGTTACAATGAGCAGTTCTTC
cdr3_aa: CASRLTSGGYNEQFF

j_call: TRBJ2-2
d_call: TRBD1
v_call: TRBV5-7
clone_size: .
cdr3_nt: TGTGCCAGGAACGCAGGGGGCACCGGGGAGCTGTTTTTT
cdr3_aa: CARNAGGTGELFF

j_call: TRBJ1-2
d_call: .
v_call: TRBV29-1
clone_size: .
cdr3_nt: TGCAGCGTTAAGTCAGGGGTCTATGGCTACACCTTC
cdr3_aa: CSVKSGVYGYTF

j_call: TRBJ2-3
d_call: .
v_call: TRBV6-5
clone_size: .
cdr3_nt: TGTGCCAGCAGTGCCCCAGGGGCAGATACGCAGTATTTT
cdr3_aa: CASSAPGADTQYF